These 17 T cell receptor beta chains were all obtained from the same sample, sequenced in a study of T cells in Graves' hyperthyroidism and ophthalmopathy. Amplification of TCR beta CDR3 regions used RNA as the template. RT-PCR in the first round (using the HTBI primer set) targeted the TCR CDR3. A single record per CDR3 protein comes from TCRdb applying MiXCR to the multiplex PCR reads. The sample carries some 770,000 distinct CDR3 sequences, over 15% recorded once. Sequenced input: blood. Source of these receptors: a man aged 18 to 35 with Graves' hyperthyroidism.

This clonotype occurred many times. The chain recombines TRBV7-2 with TRBJ2-7; no clear D gene. V gave up 2 bases and J gave up 3 bases, with 8 bases separating them. Germline V gene data show CDR1 as SGHTA and CDR2 as FQGNSA. The CDR3 loop spans 13 amino acids. CDR3 DNA sequence: TGTGCCAGCAGCTTAAATTCCTACTACGAGCAGTACTTC. Translating gives CASSLNSYYEQYF.

The rearrangement links TRBV27 to TRBJ1-2, with 11 nucleotides matching TRBD1. The CDR3 loop spans 17 amino acids. V shed 6 bases and J 0 bases; nucleotides not matched to a gene: 9. Germline CDR1 is MNHEY and CDR2 is SMNVEV (reference sequence). The CDR3 nucleotides are TGTGCCAGCAGCGATCGGGACAGGGGGGAAGCTAACTATGGCTACACCTTC. Protein product: CASSDRDRGEANYGYTF.

This clonotype was picked up a small number of times. The chain couples TRBV18 to TRBJ2-7; the match to TRBD2 covers 9 bases. With V trimmed by 1 base and J by 7 bases, 5 bases remained unmatched. The CDR3 sequence is 14 residues long. Germline V CDR1 and CDR2: KGHSH, LQKENI. This CDR3 is CASSPLAGAKEQYF. The CDR3 DNA reads as TGTGCCAGCTCACCACTAGCGGGAGCTAAAGAGCAGTACTTC.

The V call is TRBV12-3 or TRBV12-4, the J call TRBJ2-2; tentative D call: TRBD1 (6 bases). The CDR3 is 16 residues long. Trimming removed 5 bases at V and 5 bases at J, with 18 bases between. The CDR3 reads CASSLQGHVRTGELFF. The CDR3 DNA follows: TGTGCCAGCAGTCTTCAGGGGCACGTTCGTACCGGGGAGCTGTTTTTT.

The sample holds a few counts of this clonotype. The CDR3 spells CASTPLAGVSSSYNEQFF. Written as DNA, the CDR3 is TGTGCCAGCACCCCACTAGCGGGAGTTTCCAGCTCCTACAATGAGCAGTTCTTC. The chain carries TRBV6-1 and TRBJ2-1; 11 nucleotides agree with TRBD2. Looked up from germline, CDR1 is MNHNS and CDR2 is SASEGT. V lost 7 bases, J lost 0 bases, and 11 bases stayed unmatched. The CDR3 has 18 residues.

The table lists this clonotype with many counts. The chain links TRBV12-3 or TRBV12-4 to TRBJ2-1, with 11 positions matching TRBD2. The trim removed 2 bases at V and 4 bases at J, leaving 7 bases unmatched. The CDR3 totals 17 residues. CDR3 amino acids: CASSLSAASGGYNEQFF. For the CDR3, the DNA is TGTGCCAGCAGTTTATCCGCGGCTAGCGGGGGGTACAATGAGCAGTTCTTC.

Remarks on this clonotype: One junction end disagrees with the germline gene, perhaps due to a read error. V usage is TRBV20-1 and J usage is TRBJ2-3; D unclear. Germline CDR1 reads DFQATT; CDR2 reads SNEGSKA (reference sequence). The CDR3 spans 13 residues. The CDR3 DNA reads as TGCAGTTCTAGAGTTCCAAGCACAGATACGCAGTATTTT. Protein: CSSRVPSTDTQYF.

V and J are TRBV7-2 and TRBJ2-7; the D gene could be TRBD1 or TRBD2 (5 bases each). The CDR3 covers 13 residues. CDR1 and CDR2 from the germline V gene are SGHTA and FQGNSA. V lost 5 bases, J lost 10 bases, and 18 bases lay in between. The CDR3 DNA sequence: TGTGCCAGCAGCCAGGGAGCCACTAGTAGACAGTACTTC. Encoded protein: CASSQGATSRQYF.

This rearrangement joins TRBV28 to TRBJ2-1; 10 nucleotides agree with TRBD1. Per germline, CDR1 MDHEN and CDR2 SYDVKM. The CDR3 consists of 15 residues. J lost 3 bases, V lost 10 bases, and 9 bases had no gene match. The CDR3 nucleotides read TGTGCCACTTCCCAGACAGGGGGCGGCTACAATGAGCAGTTCTTC. Its translation: CATSQTGGGYNEQFF.

The rearrangement uses TRBV7-9 and TRBJ2-2; the D gene is possibly TRBD2 (6 bases). Trimming shortened V by 10 bases and J by 1 base, and 13 bases separated the two germline ends. The CDR3 length is 14 residues. Looked up from germline, CDR1 is SEHNR and CDR2 is FQNEAQ (reference sequence). The CDR3 spells CATRRRVNTGELFF. The DNA for the CDR3 is TGTGCCACCCGACGGAGGGTGAACACCGGGGAGCTGTTTTTT. Full variable domain (missing parts from reference TRBV7-9 and TRBJ2-2): DTGVSQNPRHKITKRGQNVTFRCDPISEHNRLYWYRQTLGQGPEFLTYFQNEAQLEKSRLLSDRFSAERPKGSFSTLEIQRTEQGDSAMYLCATRRRVNTGELFFGEGSRLTVL.

This clonotype showed up many times. The chain couples TRBV15 to TRBJ2-7; D gene uncertain. There are 14 residues in the CDR3. V was shortened by 1 base and J by 0 bases, with 7 bases between the two germline ends. Germline lookup yields CDR1 LNHNV and CDR2 YYDKDF (reference sequence). The CDR3: CATSRGPSSYEQYF. In nucleotides, the CDR3 is TGTGCCACCAGCAGAGGCCCGAGCTCCTACGAGCAGTACTTC. The variable domain in full, completed from reference TRBV15 and TRBJ2-7, reads DAMVIQNPRYQVTQFGKPVTLSCSQTLNHNVMYWYQQKSSQAPKLLFHYYDKDFNNEADTPDNFQSRRPNTSFCFLDIRSPGLGDTAMYLCATSRGPSSYEQYFGPGTRLTVT.

As for this clonotype: An end of the junction differs from the germline gene, which may be a read error. V is TRBV5-1 and J is TRBJ1-6; D is uncertain. The CDR3 spans 14 residues. Germline assignment: CDR1 SGHRS and CDR2 YFSETQ. The chain's CDR3 is CASSSAGEHSPLHF. In DNA form, the CDR3 reads TGTGCCAGTAGTTCGGCGGGTGAGCATTCACCCCTCCACTTT.

The chain employs TRBV20-1 and TRBJ1-2, with D possibly being TRBD1 (5 bases). Germline V gene data show CDR1 as DFQATT and CDR2 as SNEGSKA (reference sequence). This CDR3 contains 13 residues. Trimming removed 4 bases at V and 4 bases at J, with 13 bases between. The CDR3 region has the DNA TGCAGTGCTATTCCGGGACCAGGCTATGGCTACACCTTC. Protein product: CSAIPGPGYGYTF.

The sample holds many counts of this clonotype. This chain connects TRBV14 to TRBJ2-7; the D gene is possibly TRBD2 (6 bases). The germline V gene has CDR1 SGHDN and CDR2 FVKESK. This CDR3 region has 15 residues. V lost 4 bases, J lost 5 bases, and 18 bases lay in between. CDR3 in DNA: TGTGCCAGCAGCCTACCGGGACTCCAACAGGACGAGCAGTACTTC. This codes for CASSLPGLQQDEQYF.

This clonotype came up a few times. V is TRBV20-1 and J is TRBJ2-3; 9 nucleotides line up with TRBD2. V lost 0 bases to trimming and J lost 4 bases; unmatched junction nucleotides: 11. CDR1 is DFQATT, CDR2 SNEGSKA, per germline (reference sequence). CDR3 size: 17 residues. The CDR3 loop reads CSARDTASGKISDTQYF. Written as DNA, the CDR3 is TGCAGTGCTAGAGATACGGCTAGCGGGAAGATTTCAGATACGCAGTATTTT.

The table lists this clonotype with many counts. The J gene is TRBJ2-7, the V gene TRBV7-9; 13 positions match TRBD2. The V and J ends lost 1 base and 7 bases, in that order; junction bases with no gene match: 4. Per germline, CDR1 SEHNR and CDR2 FQNEAQ (reference sequence). The CDR3 is 15 amino acids. This CDR3 reads CASSLVLAGGKEQYF. For the CDR3, the DNA is TGTGCCAGCAGCTTAGTACTAGCGGGAGGGAAAGAGCAGTACTTC.

The genes are TRBV10-3 and TRBJ2-1; D is perhaps TRBD2 (6 bases). CDR3 length equals 14 residues. Germline lookup yields CDR1 ENHRY and CDR2 SYGVKD. V gave up 4 bases and J gave up 7 bases, with 14 bases separating them. This CDR3 reads CAISGTSGENEQFF. For the CDR3, the DNA is TGTGCCATCAGTGGTACCTCGGGGGAAAATGAGCAGTTCTTC.